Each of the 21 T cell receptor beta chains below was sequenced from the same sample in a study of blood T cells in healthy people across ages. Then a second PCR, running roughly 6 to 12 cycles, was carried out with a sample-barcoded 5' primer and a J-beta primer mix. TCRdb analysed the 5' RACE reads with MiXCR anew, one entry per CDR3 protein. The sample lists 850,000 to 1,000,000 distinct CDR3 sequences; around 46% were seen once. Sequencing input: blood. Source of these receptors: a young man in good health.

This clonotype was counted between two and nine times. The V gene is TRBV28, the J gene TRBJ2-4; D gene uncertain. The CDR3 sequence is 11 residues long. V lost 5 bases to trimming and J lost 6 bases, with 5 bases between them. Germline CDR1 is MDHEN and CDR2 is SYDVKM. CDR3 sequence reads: CASSTRNIQYF. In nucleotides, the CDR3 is TGTGCCAGCAGTACAAGAAACATTCAGTACTTC.

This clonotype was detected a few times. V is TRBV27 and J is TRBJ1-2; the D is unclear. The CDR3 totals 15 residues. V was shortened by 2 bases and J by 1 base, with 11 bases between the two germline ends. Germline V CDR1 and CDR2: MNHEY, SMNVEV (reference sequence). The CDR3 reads CASSLAPGFNYGYTF. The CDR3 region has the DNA TGTGCCAGCAGTTTAGCCCCGGGGTTTAACTATGGCTACACCTTC.

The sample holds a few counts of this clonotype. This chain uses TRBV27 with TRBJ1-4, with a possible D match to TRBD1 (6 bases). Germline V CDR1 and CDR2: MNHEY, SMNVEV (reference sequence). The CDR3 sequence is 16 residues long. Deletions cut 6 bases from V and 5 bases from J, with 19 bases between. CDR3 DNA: TGTGCCAGCAGGCCCGCCTCGGGGGGCAGGAATGAAAAACTGTTTTTT. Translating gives CASRPASGGRNEKLFF. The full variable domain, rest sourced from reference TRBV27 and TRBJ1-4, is EAQVTQNPRYLITVTGKKLTVTCSQNMNHEYMSWYRQDPGLGLRQIYYSMNVEVTDKGDVPEGYKVSRKEKRNFPLILESPSPNQTSLYFCASRPASGGRNEKLFFGSGTQLSVL.

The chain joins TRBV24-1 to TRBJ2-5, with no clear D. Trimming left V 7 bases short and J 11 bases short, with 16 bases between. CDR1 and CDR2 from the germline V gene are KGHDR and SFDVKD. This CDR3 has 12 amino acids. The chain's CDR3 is CATRNRVNEQYF. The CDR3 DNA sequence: TGTGCCACCAGGAATCGGGTGAATGAGCAGTACTTC.

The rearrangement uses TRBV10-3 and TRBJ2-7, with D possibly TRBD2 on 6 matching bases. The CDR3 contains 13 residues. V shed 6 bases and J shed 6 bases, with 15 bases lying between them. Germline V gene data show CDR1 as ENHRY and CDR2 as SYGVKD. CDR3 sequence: CAIRGTGEAEQYF. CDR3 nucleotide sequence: TGTGCCATCAGAGGGACTGGGGAAGCCGAGCAGTACTTC.

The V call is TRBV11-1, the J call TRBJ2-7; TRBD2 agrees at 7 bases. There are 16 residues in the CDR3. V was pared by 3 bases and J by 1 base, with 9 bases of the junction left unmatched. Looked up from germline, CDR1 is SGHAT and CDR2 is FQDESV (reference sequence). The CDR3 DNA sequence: TGTGCCAGCAGCTTTGGTCTAGCGGATGTATCCTACGAGCAGTACTTC. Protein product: CASSFGLADVSYEQYF.

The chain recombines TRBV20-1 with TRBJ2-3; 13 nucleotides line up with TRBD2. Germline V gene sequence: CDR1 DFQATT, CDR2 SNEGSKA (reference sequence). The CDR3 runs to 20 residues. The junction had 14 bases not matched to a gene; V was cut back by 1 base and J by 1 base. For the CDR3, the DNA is TGCAGTGCTAGAGCCCCCTCCGGGACTAGCGGGGTAATGGGCACAGATACGCAGTATTTT. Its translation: CSARAPSGTSGVMGTDTQYF.

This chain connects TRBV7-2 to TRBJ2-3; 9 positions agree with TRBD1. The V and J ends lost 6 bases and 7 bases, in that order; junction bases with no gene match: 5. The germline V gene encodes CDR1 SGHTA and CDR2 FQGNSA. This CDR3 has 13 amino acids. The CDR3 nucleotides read TGTGCCAGCAGTTGGGACAGGGAAAATACGCAGTATTTT. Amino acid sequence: CASSWDRENTQYF.

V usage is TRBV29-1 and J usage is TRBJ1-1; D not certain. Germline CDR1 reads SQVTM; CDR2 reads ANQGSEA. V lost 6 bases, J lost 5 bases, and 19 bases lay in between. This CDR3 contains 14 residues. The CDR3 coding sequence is TGCAGCGTCACGCCAGATTGGGTTGGTACTGAAGCTTTCTTT. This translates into CSVTPDWVGTEAFF.

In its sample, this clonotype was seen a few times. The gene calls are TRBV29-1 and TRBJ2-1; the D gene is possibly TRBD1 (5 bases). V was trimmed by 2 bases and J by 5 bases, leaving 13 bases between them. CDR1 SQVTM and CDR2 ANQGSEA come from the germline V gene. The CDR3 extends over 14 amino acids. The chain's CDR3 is CSVERAGYNNEQFF. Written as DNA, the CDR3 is TGCAGCGTTGAAAGGGCAGGGTATAACAATGAGCAGTTCTTC.

The CDR3 spells CASRDRGERAPYGYTF. As DNA, the CDR3 is TGTGCCAGCAGGGACAGGGGGGAACGGGCCCCCTATGGCTACACCTTC. The chain joins TRBV21-1 to TRBJ1-2; TRBD1 is taken as the D call from the table, unchecked against the DNA. TRBV21-1 is designated a pseudogene. This CDR3 is built from 16 residues.

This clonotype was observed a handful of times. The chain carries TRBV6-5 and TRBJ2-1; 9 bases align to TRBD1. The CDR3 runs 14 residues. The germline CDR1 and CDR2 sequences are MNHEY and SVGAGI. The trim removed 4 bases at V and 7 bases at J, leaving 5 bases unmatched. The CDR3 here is CASSSPDRGNEQFF. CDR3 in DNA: TGTGCCAGCAGTTCCCCGGACAGGGGTAATGAGCAGTTCTTC.

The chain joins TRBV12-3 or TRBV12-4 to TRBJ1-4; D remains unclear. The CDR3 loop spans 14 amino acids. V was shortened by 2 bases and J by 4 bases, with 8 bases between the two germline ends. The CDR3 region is CASSLTDVNEKLFF. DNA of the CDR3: TGTGCCAGCAGTTTAACAGACGTTAATGAAAAACTGTTTTTT.

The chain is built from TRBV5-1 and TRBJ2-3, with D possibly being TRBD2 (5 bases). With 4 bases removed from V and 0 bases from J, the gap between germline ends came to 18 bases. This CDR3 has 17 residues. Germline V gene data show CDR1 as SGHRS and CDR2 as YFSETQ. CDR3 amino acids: CASSNTGELVSTDTQYF. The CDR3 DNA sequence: TGCGCCAGCAGCAACACCGGTGAACTAGTTAGCACAGATACGCAGTATTTT.

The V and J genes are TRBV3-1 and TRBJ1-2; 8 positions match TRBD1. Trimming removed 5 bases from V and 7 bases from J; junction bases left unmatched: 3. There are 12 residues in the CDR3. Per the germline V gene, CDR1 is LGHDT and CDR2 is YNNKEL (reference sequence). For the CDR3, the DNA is TGTGCCAGCAGCGTAGGACAGGGTGGCTACACCTTC. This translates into CASSVGQGGYTF.

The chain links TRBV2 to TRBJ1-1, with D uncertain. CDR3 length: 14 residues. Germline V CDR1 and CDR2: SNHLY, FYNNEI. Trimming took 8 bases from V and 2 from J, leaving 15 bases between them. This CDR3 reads CASGDLTLNTEAFF. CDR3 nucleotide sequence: TGTGCCAGCGGAGACCTGACCCTTAACACTGAAGCTTTCTTT.

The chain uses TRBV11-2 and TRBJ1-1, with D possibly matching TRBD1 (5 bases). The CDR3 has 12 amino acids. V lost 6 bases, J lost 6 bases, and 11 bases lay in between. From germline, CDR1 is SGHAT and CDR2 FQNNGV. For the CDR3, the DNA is TGTGCCAGCAGGACCCTGGGGCCTGAAGCTTTCTTT. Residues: CASRTLGPEAFF. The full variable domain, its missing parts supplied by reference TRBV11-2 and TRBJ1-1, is EAGVAQSPRYKIIEKRQSVAFWCNPISGHATLYWYQQILGQGPKLLIQFQNNGVVDDSQLPKDRFSAERLKGVDSTLKIQPAKLEDSAVYLCASRTLGPEAFFGQGTRLTVV.

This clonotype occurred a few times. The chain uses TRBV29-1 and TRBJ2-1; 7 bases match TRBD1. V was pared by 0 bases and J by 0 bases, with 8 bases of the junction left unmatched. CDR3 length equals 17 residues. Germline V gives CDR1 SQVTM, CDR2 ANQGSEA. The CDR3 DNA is TGCAGCGTTGAAGATCGGGGACAGCGGACCTCCTACAATGAGCAGTTCTTC. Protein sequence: CSVEDRGQRTSYNEQFF.

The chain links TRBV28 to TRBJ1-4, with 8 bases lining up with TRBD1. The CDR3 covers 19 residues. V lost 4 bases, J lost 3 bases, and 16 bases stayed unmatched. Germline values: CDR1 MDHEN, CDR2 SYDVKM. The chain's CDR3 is CASSSIPGQAELANEKLFF. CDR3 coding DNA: TGTGCCAGCAGTTCCATCCCGGGACAGGCGGAACTGGCTAATGAAAAACTGTTTTTT.

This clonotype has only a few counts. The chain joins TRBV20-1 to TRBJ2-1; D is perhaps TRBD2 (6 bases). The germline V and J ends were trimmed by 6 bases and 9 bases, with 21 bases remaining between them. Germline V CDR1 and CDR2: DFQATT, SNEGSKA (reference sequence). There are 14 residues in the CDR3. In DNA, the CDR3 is TGCAGTGCGGACCGGGACTCGCTATCGGGTGAGCAGTTCTTC. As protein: CSADRDSLSGEQFF.

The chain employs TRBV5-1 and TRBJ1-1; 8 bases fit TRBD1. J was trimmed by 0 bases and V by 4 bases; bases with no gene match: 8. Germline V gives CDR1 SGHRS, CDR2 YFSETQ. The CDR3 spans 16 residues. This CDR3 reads CASSHGAGGLNTEAFF. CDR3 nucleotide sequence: TGCGCCAGCAGCCACGGAGCAGGGGGCCTGAACACTGAAGCTTTCTTT.